Listed here is a single TCR beta chain. The source of the sample is a study of T cell responses to AZD1222 COVID-19 vaccine. Assay: immunoSEQ multiplex PCR; the TCRdb copy retains only in-frame clones and omits some. Of more than 85,000 clones in the sample, around 86% were seen once. CDR1 and CDR2 (germline): MGHRA, YSYEKL. This CDR3 is 13 amino acids long. V was shortened by 4 bases and J by 2 bases, with 7 bases between the two germline ends. The chain is built from TRBV4-1 and TRBJ2-3, with D uncertain. This specimen was peripheral blood, taken on day 0 of AZD1222 vaccination. The TCR comes from an adult in good health. In nucleotides, the CDR3 is TGCGCCAGCAGCCTCGGCCCCACAGATACGCAGTATTTT. It translates to CASSLGPTDTQYF.